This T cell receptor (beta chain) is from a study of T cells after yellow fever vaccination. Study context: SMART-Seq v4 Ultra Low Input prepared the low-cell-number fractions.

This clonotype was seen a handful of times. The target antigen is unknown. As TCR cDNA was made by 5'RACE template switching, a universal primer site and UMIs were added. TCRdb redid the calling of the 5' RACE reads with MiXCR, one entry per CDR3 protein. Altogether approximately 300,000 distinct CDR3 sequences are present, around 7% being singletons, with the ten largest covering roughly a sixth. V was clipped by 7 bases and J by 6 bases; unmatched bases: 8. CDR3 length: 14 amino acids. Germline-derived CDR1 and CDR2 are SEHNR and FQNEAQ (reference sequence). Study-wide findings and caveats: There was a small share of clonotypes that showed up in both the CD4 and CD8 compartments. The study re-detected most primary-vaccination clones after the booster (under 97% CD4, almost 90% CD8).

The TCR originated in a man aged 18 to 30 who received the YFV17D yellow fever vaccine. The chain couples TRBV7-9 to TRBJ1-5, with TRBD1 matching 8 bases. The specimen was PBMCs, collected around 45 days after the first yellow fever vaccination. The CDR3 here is CASTRTGTGQPQHF. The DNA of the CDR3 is TGTGCCAGCACCCGGACAGGGACGGGTCAGCCCCAGCATTTT.